The 18 T cell receptor beta chains in this list originate from one sample, sequenced in a study of neoadjuvant anti-PD-1 for oral cavity cancer. TCRdb's copy holds only in-frame clones and misses some; the assay was immunoSEQ multiplex PCR. The data contain some 71,000 clones, 80% to 90% of them seen just once; the ten biggest clones take up around 3.7%. Sequencing used PBMCs, obtained before nivolumab (anti-PD-1) treatment. The receptors originated from a person aged 35-79 years with oral cavity squamous cell carcinoma.

The chain has TRBV7-9 and TRBJ2-5; 10 bases line up with TRBD2. Germline V CDR1 and CDR2: SEHNR, FQNEAQ (reference sequence). This CDR3 contains 15 residues. Unmatched junction bases numbered 7, after V lost 5 bases and J lost 4 bases. Here the CDR3 reads CASSQGLAEGETQYF. The CDR3 coding sequence is TGTGCCAGCAGCCAAGGACTAGCGGAGGGAGAGACCCAGTACTTC.

The CDR3 is CASSEVGADSYNEQFF. Here the CDR3 DNA reads TGTGCCAGCAGTGAAGTAGGGGCAGATTCCTACAATGAGCAGTTCTTC. The gene calls are TRBV6-1 and TRBJ2-1; weak D call: TRBD1 (5 bases). Deletions cut 1 base from V and 1 base from J, with 11 bases between. Germline lookup yields CDR1 MNHNS and CDR2 SASEGT. The CDR3 runs 16 residues.

The chain couples TRBV25-1 to TRBJ2-1, with TRBD2 matching over 7 bases. The CDR3 is 15 amino acids. CDR1 and CDR2 from the germline V gene are MGHDK and SYGVNS. The junction had 8 bases not matched to a gene; V was cut back by 1 base and J by 8 bases. CDR3 nucleotide sequence: TGTGCCAGCAGTGAATTTTTGGGAGGGCCCGATGAGCAGTTCTTC. Amino acid sequence: CASSEFLGGPDEQFF.

This chain joins TRBV27 and TRBJ1-5; D is possibly TRBD1 (6 bases). CDR1 and CDR2 (germline): MNHEY, SMNVEV (reference sequence). The CDR3 is 15 residues long. The V end was cut by 4 bases, the J end by 3 bases, with 13 bases between. Here the CDR3 DNA reads TGTGCCAGCAGTTCCACGGGACAAACCAATCAGCCCCAGCATTTT. It specifies CASSSTGQTNQPQHF.

The chain carries TRBV2 and TRBJ2-2; D is unresolved. The CDR3 sequence is 16 residues long. Germline CDR1 is SNHLY and CDR2 is FYNNEI. V lost 4 bases to trimming and J lost 3 bases, with 15 bases between them. The CDR3 protein is CASSGSIGRDTGELFF. The CDR3 bases are TGTGCCAGCAGTGGATCTATAGGACGGGACACCGGGGAGCTGTTTTTT.

This chain connects TRBV4-1 to TRBJ2-3, with 9 bases identical to TRBD2. V lost 4 bases to trimming and J lost 8 bases; unmatched junction nucleotides: 16. Germline CDR1 is MGHRA and CDR2 is YSYEKL. The CDR3 totals 17 residues. The CDR3 DNA reads as TGCGCCAGCAGCCGATCAGTAGCGGGACTAGCCAAAGGTACGCAGTATTTT. It is translated as CASSRSVAGLAKGTQYF.

The rearrangement links TRBV7-9 to TRBJ2-5; D perhaps matches TRBD2 (6 bases). Germline CDR1 reads SEHNR; CDR2 reads FQNEAQ (reference sequence). This CDR3 comprises 14 residues. The V end lost 8 bases, the J end lost 1 base, and 14 bases lay between the germline ends. CDR3 sequence reads: CASGDGTLQETQYF. CDR3 in DNA: TGTGCCAGCGGGGACGGGACTCTCCAAGAGACCCAGTACTTC.

The V and J genes are TRBV5-8 and TRBJ1-3; D not certain. From germline, CDR1 is SGHTS and CDR2 YDEGEE. V was clipped by 4 bases and J by 1 base, with 6 bases between them. The CDR3 extends over 13 amino acids. Here the CDR3 DNA reads TGTGCCAGCAGCCGAAAGTCTGGAAACACCATATATTTT. It translates to CASSRKSGNTIYF. The variable domain in full, completed from reference TRBV5-8 and TRBJ1-3, reads EAGVTQSPTHLIKTRGQQATLRCSPISGHTSVYWYQQALGLGLQFLLWYDEGEERNRGNFPPRFSGRQFPNYSSELNVNALELEDSALYLCASSRKSGNTIYFGEGSWLTVV.

This chain links TRBV15 with TRBJ1-3, with TRBD1 as a possible D gene (6 bases). The CDR3 has 18 amino acids. V lost 6 bases and J lost 0, with 21 bases in between. Germline V CDR1 and CDR2: LNHNV, YYDKDF (reference sequence). The CDR3 reads CATSNRAWTDSSGNTIYF. Written as DNA, the CDR3 is TGTGCCACCAGTAATAGGGCCTGGACAGATTCCTCTGGAAACACCATATATTTT.

The chain links TRBV4-1 to TRBJ2-1; D gene ambiguous. Per germline, CDR1 MGHRA and CDR2 YSYEKL. The V end lost 0 bases, the J end lost 5 bases, and 5 bases lay between the germline ends. This CDR3 contains 13 residues. CDR3 in DNA: TGCGCCAGCAGCCAAGAAGGTCACAATGAGCAGTTCTTC. The encoded protein is CASSQEGHNEQFF.

The sample holds a few counts of this clone. The V gene is TRBV27, the J gene TRBJ2-2, with TRBD2 matching over 7 bases. The ends lost 4 bases at V and 4 bases at J; junction bases unmatched: 9. Germline CDR1 reads MNHEY; CDR2 reads SMNVEV (reference sequence). This CDR3 spans 16 amino acids. The CDR3 loop is CASSSRGDSGTGELFF. CDR3 nucleotide sequence: TGTGCCAGCAGTTCCCGGGGGGATAGCGGCACCGGGGAGCTGTTTTTT.

This chain joins TRBV4-2 and TRBJ2-7; the match to TRBD2 covers 9 bases. This CDR3 spans 16 amino acids. Per germline, CDR1 LGHNA and CDR2 YNFKEQ. Germline trimming cut 0 bases from V and 6 bases from J; bases unmatched to any gene: 9. The CDR3 sequence: CASSQEIVAGATEQYF. CDR3 nucleotide sequence: TGTGCCAGCAGCCAAGAGATTGTAGCGGGAGCCACCGAGCAGTACTTC.

This clone was recorded once. The chain combines TRBV10-1 with TRBJ2-3, with 7 positions matching TRBD2. This CDR3 is 17 amino acids long. V lost 3 bases to trimming and J lost 0 bases; unmatched junction nucleotides: 9. Looked up from germline, CDR1 is WNHNN and CDR2 is SYGVQD (reference sequence). CDR3 residues: CASSELTSASSTDTQYF. CDR3 sequence (DNA): TGCGCCAGCAGTGAATTAACTAGCGCCTCTAGCACAGATACGCAGTATTTT.

V is TRBV28 and J is TRBJ2-5; 7 bases agree with TRBD1. CDR3 length: 15 amino acids. The germline V gene has CDR1 MDHEN and CDR2 SYDVKM. V lost 10 bases, J lost 3 bases, and 14 bases stayed unmatched. CDR3 protein: CATTPGQLSKETQYF. CDR3 DNA: TGTGCCACGACTCCGGGACAGCTTTCAAAAGAGACCCAGTACTTC.

This clone was picked up a small number of times. The J gene is TRBJ1-2, the V gene TRBV29-1; 10 bases line up with TRBD1. This CDR3 region has 13 residues. The V gene's germline CDR1 is SQVTM and CDR2 ANQGSEA. V trimming: 4 bases; J trimming: 7 bases; junction bases outside the gene matches: 6. The CDR3 reads CSVGGQGSGGYTF. CDR3 nucleotides: TGCAGCGTTGGGGGACAGGGGAGTGGTGGCTACACCTTC.

In DNA form, the CDR3 reads TGTGCCAGTAGTACGGGACAGGGTTACCAGCCCCAGCATTTT. Encoded protein: CASSTGQGYQPQHF. This sequence joins TRBV19 and TRBJ1-5; 9 bases agree with TRBD1. This CDR3 has 14 residues. V lost 4 bases and J lost 7; bases outside the gene matches: 5. Germline CDR1 LNHDA, CDR2 SQIVND (reference sequence).

The chain links TRBV5-1 to TRBJ2-1; the D is unclear. CDR1 is SGHRS and CDR2 is YFSETQ in the germline V gene. The CDR3 loop spans 12 amino acids. The ends were cut back, 4 bases at V and 3 bases at J, with 5 bases in the middle. CDR3 DNA: TGCGCCAGCAGCAGAGACTACAATGAGCAGTTCTTC. Translating it yields CASSRDYNEQFF.

A single count supports this clone. V usage is TRBV19 and J usage is TRBJ1-1, with D possibly TRBD1 on 6 matching bases. CDR3 length: 16 residues. CDR1 is LNHDA, CDR2 SQIVND, per germline (reference sequence). Trimming cost V 7 bases and J 3 bases, with 21 bases left between them. The CDR3 spells CASKLGQAAGDTEAFF. For the CDR3, the DNA is TGTGCCAGTAAATTGGGACAAGCCGCCGGGGACACTGAAGCTTTCTTT. Using reference TRBV19 and TRBJ1-1 for the parts outside the CDR3, the full variable domain is DGGITQSPKYLFRKEGQNVTLSCEQNLNHDAMYWYRQDPGQGLRLIYYSQIVNDFQKGDIAEGYSVSREKKESFPLTVTSAQKNPTAFYLCASKLGQAAGDTEAFFGQGTRLTVV.